This TCR beta chain was recorded in a study of CD8+ T cells in alopecia areata. In the study overall: Recipient mice, roughly 7-11-week-old female C3H/HeJ animals, received skin from approximately 6-13-month-old C3H/HeJ graft donors with spontaneous alopecia. The study's findings and limits: Across lesional scalp, and particularly alopecia totalis/universalis, clonality surpassed that of normal scalp.

This clone occurred many times. Antigen specificity is unknown. Gene and germline names: mouse. The CDR3 end falls 4 residues outside the read, so it is completed with the germline J gene. The CDR3 runs 15 residues. CDR1 is NSQYPW and CDR2 is LRSPGD in the germline V gene (reference sequence). Sequencing templates came from extracted RNA that was reverse transcribed into cDNA. Sequencing used immunoSEQ multiplex PCR; TCRdb keeps in-frame clones, though not all of them. This sample has roughly 3,000 clones, each found more than once. This chain connects TRBV1 to TRBJ2-4, with 7 bases aligning to TRBD1. The sequence derives from a C3H/HeJ mouse with alopecia areata. The strain bears MHC haplotype H2-k. The sample consisted of lesional skin. The CDR3: CTCSALPGQKNTLYF. The part of the CDR3 DNA that was read is TGCACCTGCAGTGCTCTCCCGGGACAGAAAAAC. The full variable domain, with the rest looked up from reference TRBV1 and TRBJ2-4, is VTLLEQNPRWRLVPRGQAVNLRCILKNSQYPWMSWYQQDLQKQLQWLFTLRSPGDKEVKSLPGADYLATRVTDTELRLQVANMSQGRTLYCTCSALPGQKNTLYFGAGTRLSVL.